The 24 T cell receptor beta chains given below trace back to one sample, sequenced in a study of T cells in Graves' hyperthyroidism and ophthalmopathy. Using RNA transcripts as the source, TCR beta CDR3 regions were amplified. The HTBI primer set was used in a first-round RT-PCR of the TCR CDR3. TCRdb reprocessed the multiplex PCR reads with MiXCR, giving one entry per CDR3 protein. The profile covers around 56,000 distinct CDR3 sequences, with approximately 53% appearing a single time and approximately 3.4% taken by the ten largest. Sequenced sample: blood. These receptors all stem from a woman aged 55-69 years with Graves' ophthalmopathy.

This rearrangement joins TRBV20-1 to TRBJ1-2; D ambiguous. The CDR3 is made up of 14 amino acids. Trimming took 1 base from V and 4 from J, leaving 13 bases between them. Germline CDR1 DFQATT, CDR2 SNEGSKA (reference sequence). The CDR3 here is CSARANWQTYGYTF. CDR3 DNA sequence: TGCAGTGCTAGAGCTAATTGGCAGACCTATGGCTACACCTTC.

This chain joins TRBV7-8 and TRBJ2-2; TRBD2 aligns across 9 bases. The germline gives CDR1 SGHVS, CDR2 FQNEAQ. The CDR3 runs 13 residues. The CDR3 sequence is CARASGNTGELFF. The CDR3 DNA sequence: TGTGCTAGGGCTAGCGGGAATACCGGGGAGCTGTTTTTT.

At least ten counts were recorded for this clonotype. The chain links TRBV15 to TRBJ2-3; D remains unclear. Trimming removed 0 bases at V and 4 bases at J, with 17 bases between. Looked up from germline, CDR1 is LNHNV and CDR2 is YYDKDF (reference sequence). This CDR3 is built from 17 residues. The chain's CDR3 is CATSRDRRADTPDTQYF. CDR3 bases: TGTGCCACCAGCAGAGATCGACGGGCGGATACCCCAGATACGCAGTATTTT.

This clonotype has ten or more counts. The rearrangement uses TRBV5-5 and TRBJ2-7; D not resolved. The germline CDR1 and CDR2 sequences are SGHKS and YYEKEE (reference sequence). The CDR3 is made up of 16 amino acids. V shed 4 bases and J shed 2 bases, with 19 bases lying between them. CDR3 residues: CASSIGRPQAAYEQYF. DNA of the CDR3: TGTGCCAGCAGCATCGGCCGACCCCAGGCAGCCTACGAGCAGTACTTC. The whole variable domain, remainder taken from reference TRBV5-5 and TRBJ2-7, is DAGVTQSPTHLIKTRGQQVTLRCSPISGHKSVSWYQQVLGQGPQFIFQYYEKEERGRGNFPDRFSARQFPNYSSELNVNALLLGDSALYLCASSIGRPQAAYEQYFGPGTRLTVT.

The chain employs TRBV19 and TRBJ1-3; D remains unclear. V dropped 1 base and J dropped 1 base, with 14 bases sitting between them. CDR3 size: 17 residues. Germline V gives CDR1 LNHDA, CDR2 SQIVND (reference sequence). The CDR3 DNA is TGTGCCAGTAGTATAGGTCGAGTAGGCGCTTCTGGAAACACCATATATTTT. Translating it yields CASSIGRVGASGNTIYF.

The table lists this clonotype with many counts. The chain joins TRBV12-3 or TRBV12-4 to TRBJ1-6; tentatively, D is TRBD1 (6 bases). CDR3 length: 15 residues. The ends were cut back, 2 bases at V and 9 bases at J, with 14 bases in the middle. CDR3: CASSLSRGAVSPLHF. The DNA for the CDR3 is TGTGCCAGCAGTTTATCGCGGGGGGCGGTTTCACCCCTCCACTTT.

This clonotype was counted at least ten times. The chain uses TRBV6-6 and TRBJ2-7, with 9 bases that match TRBD1. J lost 2 bases, V lost 4 bases, and 3 bases had no gene match. Germline CDR1 MNHNY, CDR2 SVGAGI (reference sequence). This CDR3 is built from 14 residues. The CDR3 DNA reads TGTGCCAGCAGTTCCGGGACAGGGCCCTACGAGCAGTACTTC. It is translated as CASSSGTGPYEQYF.

This clonotype has at least ten counts. The V call is TRBV6-1, the J call TRBJ1-4; no clear D gene. The germline CDR1 and CDR2 sequences are MNHNS and SASEGT. The length of the CDR3 is 14 residues. V lost 7 bases to trimming and J lost 5 bases, with 14 bases between them. The CDR3 region is CASMVGSGNEKLFF. The CDR3 DNA reads TGTGCCAGCATGGTTGGGAGTGGGAATGAAAAACTGTTTTTT.

This chain uses TRBV20-1 with TRBJ2-1; a possible D gene is TRBD1 (6 bases). V was cut by 5 bases and J by 9 bases, with 14 bases left in between. The V gene's germline CDR1 is DFQATT and CDR2 SNEGSKA (reference sequence). The CDR3 has 12 residues. CDR3 in amino acids: CSADRINTEQFF. Written as DNA, the CDR3 is TGCAGTGCTGACAGGATAAACACTGAGCAGTTCTTC.

About this clonotype itself: A read error may account for a junction end that differs from germline. The V gene is TRBV20-1, the J gene TRBJ2-6; D not resolved. The germline V gene has CDR1 DFQATT and CDR2 SNEGSKA (reference sequence). This CDR3 is built from 13 residues. DNA for the CDR3: TGCAGTGCTAGAGAAGCGCAGGTCGTTACTGAAGCTTTC. Translation: CSAREAQVVTEAF.

The rearrangement links TRBV20-1 to TRBJ1-2, with D possibly TRBD1 on 5 matching bases. Germline CDR1 reads DFQATT; CDR2 reads SNEGSKA (reference sequence). The CDR3 has 13 residues. The ends were cut back, 2 bases at V and 3 bases at J, with 10 bases in the middle. The CDR3 bases are TGCAGTGCTAGAAACGCGGGGGACTATGGCTACACCTTC. It encodes CSARNAGDYGYTF.

This chain joins TRBV10-2 and TRBJ1-2; D ambiguous. The CDR3 has 13 amino acids. The V and J ends lost 5 bases and 1 base respectively, with 8 bases between them. The V gene's germline CDR1 is WSHSY and CDR2 SAAADI. The CDR3 loop is CASSCSSNYGYTF. The CDR3 DNA is TGCGCCAGCAGTTGCTCGAGTAACTATGGCTACACCTTC.

The chain is built from TRBV5-1 and TRBJ2-5; perhaps TRBD1 as D (6 bases). Trimming removed 2 bases from V and 6 bases from J, with 32 bases in between. There are 20 residues in the CDR3. Germline lookup yields CDR1 SGHRS and CDR2 YFSETQ. CDR3 sequence: CASSFTISTGTRLAKKTQYF. As DNA, the CDR3 is TGCGCCAGCAGCTTTACCATTTCAACAGGGACGCGCCTAGCCAAGAAGACCCAGTACTTC.

Concerning this clonotype itself: Since the CDR3 does not end with the conserved phenylalanine or tryptophan, this likely comes from a read error. The DNA is omitted, as the CDR3 cannot be located on it reliably, and the CDR3 follows TCRdb's listing. V gene TRBV24-1 combines with J gene TRBJ2-3. The CDR3 is 12 amino acids in total, end residues counted. Germline V gives CDR1 KGHDR, CDR2 SFDVKD. The CDR3: CATSGFTDTQCL.

This clonotype was seen many times. The gene calls are TRBV12-3 or TRBV12-4 and TRBJ2-7; no firm D call. Trimming pared 5 bases from V and 1 base from J, leaving 6 bases between. The CDR3 contains 12 residues. CDR3 DNA: TGTGCCAGCAGTCTCGAATCCTACGAGCAGTACTTC. Amino acid sequence: CASSLESYEQYF.

The table lists this clonotype with many counts. The J gene is TRBJ2-2, the V gene TRBV19, with TRBD2 as a possible D gene (6 bases). Trimming pared 5 bases from V and 1 base from J, leaving 14 bases between. This CDR3 is built from 16 residues. Per the germline V gene, CDR1 is LNHDA and CDR2 is SQIVND (reference sequence). The CDR3 loop reads CASSAGRVENTGELFF. CDR3 in DNA: TGTGCCAGTAGTGCGGGGCGGGTAGAGAACACCGGGGAGCTGTTTTTT.

The chain carries TRBV20-1 and TRBJ1-6; no firm D call. The V end lost 3 bases, the J end lost 14 bases, and 11 bases lay between the germline ends. The germline CDR1 and CDR2 sequences are DFQATT and SNEGSKA (reference sequence). The CDR3 runs 11 residues. This CDR3 is CSASRTVALHF. CDR3 DNA: TGCAGTGCTAGTAGGACGGTGGCCCTCCACTTT.

This clonotype was picked up many times. The V gene is TRBV4-1, the J gene TRBJ2-1, with 10 nucleotides matching TRBD2. Losses at the gene ends were 0 bases for V and 10 bases for J; bases not matched to a gene: 9. This CDR3 is built from 16 residues. CDR1 and CDR2 (germline): MGHRA, YSYEKL. The CDR3 region is CASSQDLAGALIEQFF. The CDR3 nucleotides are TGCGCCAGCAGCCAAGACCTAGCGGGAGCTCTTATAGAGCAGTTCTTC.

Many counts were recorded for this clonotype. The V gene is TRBV7-8, the J gene TRBJ1-1; the D gene is possibly TRBD1 (6 bases). Trimming shortened V by 2 bases and J by 5 bases, and 9 bases separated the two germline ends. From germline, CDR1 is SGHVS and CDR2 FQNEAQ. CDR3 length: 13 residues. CDR3 in amino acids: CASSLQGKTEAFF. The CDR3 coding sequence is TGTGCCAGCAGCTTACAGGGGAAGACTGAAGCTTTCTTT.

V and J are TRBV7-2 and TRBJ2-7; D assignment may be TRBD1 or TRBD2 (5 bases each). Germline V gives CDR1 SGHTA, CDR2 FQGNSA. The CDR3 contains 12 residues. V gave up 1 base and J gave up 5 bases, with 6 bases separating them. The CDR3 bases are TGTGCCAGCAGCTTAGTGGGGGACGAGCAGTACTTC. Residues: CASSLVGDEQYF. Supplemented by reference TRBV7-2 and TRBJ2-7, the full variable domain reads GAGVSQSPSNKVTEKGKDVELRCDPISGHTALYWYRQSLGQGLEFLIYFQGNSAPDKSGLPSDRFSAERTGGSVSTLTIQRTQQEDSAVYLCASSLVGDEQYFGPGTRLTVT.

A note on this clonotype: An end of the junction does not agree with germline; a read error may underlie this. V gene TRBV7-9 combines with J gene TRBJ1-1, with D tentatively TRBD1 (5 bases). This CDR3 spans 13 amino acids. Germline V lookup: CDR1 SEHNR, CDR2 FQNEAQ (reference sequence). The CDR3 is CASSVQGVTEASF. As DNA, the CDR3 is TGTGCCAGCAGCGTCCAGGGAGTAACTGAAGCTTCCTTT.

V and J are TRBV14 and TRBJ2-7; a possible D gene is TRBD2 (5 bases). Germline CDR1 and CDR2: SGHDN and FVKESK. The V gene lost 5 bases and the J gene lost 4 bases, with 21 bases spanning the gap. The CDR3 is 16 amino acids. CDR3 sequence: CASSSLPGKGGYEQYF. CDR3 DNA sequence: TGTGCCAGCAGCTCCCTCCCGGGAAAAGGAGGTTACGAGCAGTACTTC.

A word on this clonotype: The CDR3 ends on some other residue instead of the conserved phenylalanine or tryptophan, so this is likely a read error. Because the CDR3's place on the DNA is in doubt, the DNA is left out and the CDR3 is given as listed by TCRdb. The V and J genes are TRBV6-6 and TRBJ1-6. The length of the CDR3 is 15 amino acids, counting both ends. Germline V gene sequence: CDR1 MNHNY, CDR2 SVGAGI (reference sequence). This chain's CDR3 is CASSYSTALQDHLLS.

This clonotype has a count of ten or more. This chain joins TRBV20-1 and TRBJ2-5; D is perhaps TRBD2 (6 bases). Trimming took 0 bases from V and 5 from J, leaving 13 bases between them. The V gene's germline CDR1 is DFQATT and CDR2 SNEGSKA (reference sequence). This CDR3 is 14 amino acids long. The CDR3 sequence is CSARDSGVGETQYF. The CDR3, as DNA: TGCAGTGCTAGAGATAGCGGAGTCGGGGAGACCCAGTACTTC.